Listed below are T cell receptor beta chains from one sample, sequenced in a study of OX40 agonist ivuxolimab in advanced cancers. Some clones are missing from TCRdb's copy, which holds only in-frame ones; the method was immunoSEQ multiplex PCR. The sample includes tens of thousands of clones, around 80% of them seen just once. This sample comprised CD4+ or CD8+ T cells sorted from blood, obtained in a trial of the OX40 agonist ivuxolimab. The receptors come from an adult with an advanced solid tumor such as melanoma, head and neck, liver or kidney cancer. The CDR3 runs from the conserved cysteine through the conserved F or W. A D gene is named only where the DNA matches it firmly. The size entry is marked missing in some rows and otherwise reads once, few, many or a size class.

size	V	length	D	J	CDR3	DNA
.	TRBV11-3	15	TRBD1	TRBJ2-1	CASNQRQGAGSEQFF	TGTGCCAGTAACCAACGACAGGGGGCCGGTAGTGAGCAGTTCTTC
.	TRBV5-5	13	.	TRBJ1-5	CARSKASNQPQHF	TGTGCCAGATCGAAAGCTAGCAATCAGCCCCAGCATTTT
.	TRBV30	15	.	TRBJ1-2	CAWSVSAVGGHGYTF	TGTGCCTGGAGTGTAAGCGCTGTGGGGGGACATGGCTACACCTTC
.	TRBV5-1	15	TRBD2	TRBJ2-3	CASSLVGLAPDTQYF	TGCGCCAGCAGCTTGGTAGGACTAGCACCAGATACGCAGTATTTT
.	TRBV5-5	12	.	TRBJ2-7	CASSLDVYEQYF	TGTGCCAGCAGCTTGGACGTCTACGAGCAGTACTTC
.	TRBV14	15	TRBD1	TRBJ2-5	CASSQGQKYQETQYF	TGTGCCAGCAGCCAGGGACAGAAGTACCAAGAGACCCAGTACTTC
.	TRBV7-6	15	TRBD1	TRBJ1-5	CASSQGASANQPQHF	TGTGCCAGCAGTCAGGGGGCGTCGGCAAATCAGCCCCAGCATTTT
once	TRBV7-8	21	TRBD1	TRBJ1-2	CASSVTGTGEEFMHTGYGYTF	TGTGCCAGCAGCGTGACCGGGACAGGGGAGGAATTTATGCATACGGGATATGGCTACACCTTC
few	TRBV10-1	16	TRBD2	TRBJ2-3	CASPPGLAGERDTQYF	TGCGCCAGCCCCCCGGGACTAGCGGGAGAGAGAGATACGCAGTATTTT
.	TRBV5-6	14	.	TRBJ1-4	CASSPLGANEKLFF	TGTGCCAGCAGCCCCCTGGGGGCCAATGAAAAACTGTTTTTT
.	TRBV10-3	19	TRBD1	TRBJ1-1	CAISERWDRGPDVNTEAFF	TGTGCCATCAGTGAGCGATGGGACAGGGGCCCTGATGTGAACACTGAAGCTTTCTTT
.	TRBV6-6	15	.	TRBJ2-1	CASSTAGRSNNEQFF	TGTGCCAGCAGTACAGCCGGGAGAAGTAACAATGAGCAGTTCTTC
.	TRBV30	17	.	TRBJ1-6	CAWSTGDRHTYNSPLHF	TGTGCCTGGAGTACCGGCGACAGACATACCTATAATTCACCCCTCCACTTT
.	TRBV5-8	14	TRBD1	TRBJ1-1	CASSLQGVHTEAFF	TGTGCCAGCAGCTTACAGGGGGTACACACTGAAGCTTTCTTT
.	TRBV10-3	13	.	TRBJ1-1	CAISPGRETEAFF	TGTGCCATCAGCCCCGGGAGGGAGACTGAAGCTTTCTTT
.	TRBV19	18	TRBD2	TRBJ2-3	CASSPLAPLATFADTQYF	TGTGCCAGTAGTCCCCTTGCACCACTAGCGACTTTCGCAGATACGCAGTATTTT
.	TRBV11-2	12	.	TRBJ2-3	CASSFGGSTQYF	TGTGCCAGCAGCTTTGGAGGGAGTACGCAGTATTTT
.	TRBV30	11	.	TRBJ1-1	CAWSLEVKAFF	TGTGCCTGGAGTTTGGAGGTAAAAGCTTTCTTT
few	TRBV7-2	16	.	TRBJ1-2	CASSLLRGDRSYGYTF	TGTGCCAGCAGCTTATTGCGGGGTGATCGTTCCTATGGCTACACCTTC
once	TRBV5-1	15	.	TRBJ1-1	CASLGSDGPNTEAFF	TGCGCCAGCTTGGGGTCAGACGGACCGAACACTGAAGCTTTCTTT